This TCR beta chain is from a study of early T cells in non-severe SARS-CoV-2 infection (dated by TCRdb to the early 2020s). Looking at the study overall: TCR sequencing used bulk RNA from unsorted whole blood, so alpha and beta chains could not be paired.

About this clonotype: This clone's antigen is unknown. Compared with germline, one end of the junction differs, possibly owing to a read error.

Results the study describes overall, beyond this receptor: VDJdb matching was skewed toward anti-spike CD8 responses and likely underestimated virus-specific expansions, missing private and CD4 specificities.

From its cysteine to its phenylalanine, the CDR3 spans 17 amino acids. Of the read, only the CDR3 DNA is kept; its 51 bases are in frame from base 1. Set within a cohort of healthcare workers in London, UK, this nested case-control study involved weekly PCR testing of nasopharyngeal swabs along with blood sampling. Between 23 and 31 March 2020, the week of the UK lockdown, healthcare workers were enrolled and then followed up weekly for as long as 16 weeks. The library was built by means of 5' RACE. TCRdb lists the instrument as NextSeq 500. Unique molecular identifiers were attached to individual cDNA molecules in the TCR library protocol so that sequencing error and PCR bias could be corrected. Both TCR alpha and beta chains were sequenced, and tight co-correlation was observed between alpha and beta sequence abundances in each sample. The study's processing was this. Decombinator V4 was used to annotate the V gene, J gene and CDR3 of the TCR sequences. TCRs were defined as expanded if a significant change between any two time points was detected under a Poisson model with p below 0.0001. TCR abundances were normalised to the total number of TCRs sequenced per sample and were expressed as counts per million. MAIT TCRs were defined by TRAV1-2 paired with TRAJ12, TRAJ20 or TRAJ33, and iNKT TCRs by TRAV10 paired with TRAJ18. VDJdb, accessed 1 November 2021, was searched for CMV, EBV and SARS-CoV-2 annotated TCRs, excluding TCRs annotated for multiple antigens. TCRdb cleaned the public reads at Q25 with fastp, built clones with MiXCR and kept in-frame beta chains. Each record represents a unique CDR3 protein, reported with the most common genes and DNA among its rows. TCRdb assigned the V and J calls; the authors' analysis was not used. In this sample the table shows 63,000 or so distinct CDR3 sequences, about 10% of which occur a single time. The ten biggest clones cover around 6.7% of the sample.

The sequencing sample was made of whole blood. This receptor was taken from an adult who was a healthcare worker with PCR-confirmed SARS-CoV-2 infection or an uninfected control (not recorded which). The chain links TRBV12-3 or TRBV12-4 with TRBJ1-2; 6 matching bases give a weak D call of TRBD1. The DNA is as follows: TGTGCCAGCAGTATAGAGGCAGCAGGGGAAACTAATTATGGCTACACCTTC. It encodes CASSIEAAGETNYGYTF.